This T cell receptor beta chain was sequenced during a study of shared clonotypes between healthy human individuals. Germline CDR1 is MNHEY and CDR2 is SVGAGI. The length of the CDR3 is 13 residues. V shed 6 bases and J shed 4 bases, with 10 bases lying between them. Approximately 210 ng DNA, 25,000 to 30,000 T cell genomes, went into each sorted-subset replicate PCR. Sequencing was performed with immunoSEQ multiplex PCR; in TCRdb, only in-frame clones are kept and a portion is missing. Among roughly 2.4 million clones, 90% to 96% were seen once, and the ten largest hold less than 0.15%. Sample: naive CD4+ T cells sorted from blood. The subset is: CD45RA+ positively selected. This sequence joins TRBV6-5 and TRBJ2-1, with D perhaps matching TRBD2 (5 bases). The sequence was obtained from a man aged 18 to 35 in good health. CDR3 sequence reads: CASSREGYNEQFF. CDR3 DNA: TGTGCCAGCAGCCGGGAAGGGTACAATGAGCAGTTCTTC.